This T cell receptor (beta chain) was captured in a study of Graves' ophthalmopathy and Graves' hyperthyroidism. Researchers took RNA transcripts and amplified TCR beta CDR3 regions from them. HTBI primers were used in a first-round RT-PCR, which preceded a second-round multiplex PCR. Using its own MiXCR run on the multiplex PCR reads, TCRdb lists one record per CDR3 protein. This sample has 300,000 to 500,000 distinct CDR3 sequences, with 15% found just once. This clonotype was observed many times. This CDR3 has 13 residues. V lost 1 base and J 8 bases, leaving 9 bases between the germline ends. CDR1 SGHTA and CDR2 FQGNSA come from the germline V gene.

The TCR was taken from a woman in her late teens or twenties with stable Graves' hyperthyroidism. Sequencing was performed on peripheral blood. The chain recombines TRBV7-2 with TRBJ1-3, with D hard to call. DNA for the CDR3: TGTGCCAGCAGCTTAGATGTTAGGGACACCATATATTTT. Translating it yields CASSLDVRDTIYF.